The clone carrying this T cell receptor (beta chain) was counted many times. The record originates from a study of T cells in Graves' hyperthyroidism and ophthalmopathy. Between the trimmed V and J ends, which lost 5 bases and 0 bases, there was a span of 11 bases. CDR3 length: 14 residues. Germline lookup yields CDR1 SEHNR and CDR2 FQNEAQ (reference sequence). Amplification of TCR beta CDR3 regions used RNA as the template. A first-round RT-PCR of the TCR CDR3 used the HTBI primer set. TCRdb independently ran MiXCR on the multiplex PCR reads; one entry per CDR3 protein. This sample carries roughly 400,000 distinct CDR3 sequences, 15% to 19% of them seen once, and the ten largest clones take 25% to 35%.

This chain links TRBV7-9 with TRBJ2-7; D might be TRBD2 (6 bases). Source material: blood. This clonotype was obtained from a woman aged 18 to 35 with Graves' hyperthyroidism that later progressed to Graves' ophthalmopathy. CDR3 amino acids: CASSHRDFSYEQYF. The DNA for the CDR3 is TGTGCCAGCAGCCATCGGGACTTCTCCTACGAGCAGTACTTC.